The entry below gives a single T cell receptor beta chain sequence along with its context. The data derive from a study of blood T cell repertoires in COVID-19. About the research overall: COVID-19 samples from acute and convalescent phases originated in the United States, Italy and Spain. From T cells, B-cell-depleted T cells, or PBMCs came the material, which was cDNA or gDNA.

Original handling: Nucleated cell number was recorded as an estimate derived from reference gene primer amplification. Method: immunoSEQ multiplex PCR; TCRdb's copy keeps in-frame clones and lacks some. Clonal size and the V and J genes are those of that table, whereas D and trimming came from the DNA. The repertoire holds around 450,000 clones, with around nine tenths as singletons. The study drew participants aged roughly 18 to 89 years from under 30 US areas. The sequenced sample was PBMCs or T cells enriched from blood (not recorded which). This TCR came from a woman aged 18-29 years with acute COVID-19.

The CDR3 sequence is CASSSLRDRDFSGNTIYF. In DNA, the CDR3 is TGTGCCAGCAGCTCACTCCGGGACAGGGACTTCTCTGGAAACACCATATATTTT. The gene calls are TRBV7-9 and TRBJ1-3; TRBD1 aligns across 9 bases. J lost 0 bases, V lost 4 bases, and 10 bases had no gene match. Looked up from germline, CDR1 is SEHNR and CDR2 is FQNEAQ (reference sequence). This CDR3 is built from 18 residues.